Below are 22 T cell receptor beta chains sequenced from a single sample in a study of monozygotic twins with inflammatory bowel disease. TCRdb reanalyzed the 5' RACE reads and collapses them to one entry per CDR3 protein, without DNA. Its table records approximately 400,000 distinct CDR3 sequences. The source material was blood. These receptors originate from a human donor with ulcerative colitis or Crohn's disease, or a healthy co-twin of an affected twin (not recorded which).

The gene calls are TRBV6-1 and TRBJ1-1; TCRdb picks TRBD1, but there is no DNA to check that call. The CDR3 extends over 12 amino acids. The germline V gene has CDR1 MNHNS and CDR2 SASEGT. CDR3 sequence reads: CASSFTPGGAFF.

The chain has TRBV18 and TRBJ2-1; absent DNA, TCRdb's TRBD2 call cannot be checked. Germline V gene lookup returns CDR1 KGHSH and CDR2 LQKENI. The CDR3 length is 15 residues. The CDR3: CASSSSGTMYNEQFF.

This chain joins TRBV20-1 and TRBJ2-1; TCRdb designates TRBD1, a call that cannot be tested without DNA. CDR1 and CDR2 (germline): DFQATT, SNEGSKA (reference sequence). The CDR3 totals 16 residues. CDR3 protein: CSVFDDRDRGKNEQFF.

The chain uses TRBV11-2 and TRBJ1-2; lacking DNA, the TRBD1 call made by TCRdb goes unchecked. The CDR3 consists of 16 residues. CDR1 is SGHAT, CDR2 FQNNGV, per germline. This CDR3 is CASSLAFPRVNYGYTF.

The CDR3 loop reads CASSPRERESRYEQYF. The chain links TRBV5-5 to TRBJ2-7; the TCRdb call, TRBD1, lacks DNA for checking. The CDR3 covers 16 residues. In germline, CDR1 is SGHKS, CDR2 YYEKEE (reference sequence).

This chain connects TRBV20-1 to TRBJ2-3; as DNA is missing, the TRBD1 call by TCRdb cannot be tested. This CDR3 comprises 15 residues. Germline V CDR1 and CDR2: DFQATT, SNEGSKA (reference sequence). The chain's CDR3 is CSVWGGQDSTDTQYF.

CDR3 region: CASRHSGFDLKGTNSPLHF. The chain employs TRBV11-2 and TRBJ1-6; there is no DNA to check the TCRdb D call of TRBD1. This CDR3 spans 19 amino acids. CDR1 is SGHAT, CDR2 FQNNGV, per germline.

This chain uses TRBV29-1 with TRBJ1-5; lacking DNA, the TRBD1 call made by TCRdb goes unchecked. The germline V gene has CDR1 SQVTM and CDR2 ANQGSEA. The CDR3 spans 12 residues. CDR3 sequence: CSIRQGNQPQHF. The full variable domain, rest sourced from reference TRBV29-1 and TRBJ1-5, is SAVISQKPSRDICQRGTSLTIQCQVDSQVTMMFWYRQQPGQSLTLIATANQGSEATYESGFVIDKFPISRPNLTFSTLTVSNMSPEDSSIYLCSIRQGNQPQHFGDGTRLSIL.

The genes are TRBV4-3 and TRBJ1-1; TCRdb's assignment of TRBD1 cannot be checked, as there is no DNA. The V gene's germline CDR1 is LGHNA and CDR2 YSLEER. The CDR3 contains 14 residues. The chain's CDR3 is CASSADRGNTEAFF.

The V gene is TRBV6-2 or TRBV6-3, the J gene TRBJ2-1; checking the TCRdb D call of TRBD2 is not possible without DNA. The germline V gene has CDR1 MNHEY and CDR2 SVGEGT. The CDR3 consists of 14 residues. The CDR3 here is CASTVAGAYNEQFF.

This sequence joins TRBV20-1 and TRBJ2-3; without DNA, the TCRdb call of TRBD2 cannot be checked. CDR1 and CDR2 (germline): DFQATT, SNEGSKA (reference sequence). The CDR3 runs 15 residues. CDR3 loop: CSAKDSGISTDTQYF.

The chain employs TRBV6-1 and TRBJ1-1. Per germline, CDR1 MNHNS and CDR2 SASEGT. The CDR3 runs to 13 residues. The CDR3 protein is CASSLGEGLKAFF.

The V gene is TRBV27, the J gene TRBJ2-3. The CDR3 contains 13 residues. In germline, CDR1 is MNHEY, CDR2 SMNVEV (reference sequence). The CDR3 reads CASSFYQADTQYF.

The J gene is TRBJ2-7, the V gene TRBV12-3 or TRBV12-4; TCRdb's D call of TRBD2 is untestable without DNA. The CDR3 runs 14 residues. The CDR3 is CASSTSFYSYEQYF.

The chain combines TRBV6-1 with TRBJ2-3; TCRdb picks TRBD1, but there is no DNA to check that call. Germline V CDR1 and CDR2: MNHNS, SASEGT. The CDR3 extends over 15 amino acids. This chain's CDR3 is CASSQPTGRTDTQYF.

The genes are TRBV5-4 and TRBJ1-1. From germline, CDR1 is SGHNT and CDR2 YYREEE (reference sequence). This CDR3 region has 13 residues. CDR3 region: CAISFAQNTEAFF.

The chain employs TRBV7-2 and TRBJ1-3; TCRdb lists TRBD1, though no DNA is available to test this call. Germline-derived CDR1 and CDR2 are SGHTA and FQGNSA. The CDR3 sequence is 15 residues long. CDR3 sequence reads: CASSPPPGVGNTIYF.

The gene calls are TRBV5-1 and TRBJ2-1; TCRdb outputs TRBD1, but without DNA this stays unchecked. The CDR3 loop spans 16 amino acids. Germline values: CDR1 SGHRS, CDR2 YFSETQ. CDR3 protein: CASSLALGQGNNEQFF.

CDR3 loop: CASSNRAPNYGYTF. The rearrangement links TRBV7-9 to TRBJ1-2. The CDR3 sequence is 14 residues long. CDR1 SEHNR and CDR2 FQNEAQ come from the germline V gene (reference sequence).

The rearrangement links TRBV7-9 to TRBJ1-1. CDR1 SEHNR and CDR2 FQNEAQ come from the germline V gene (reference sequence). This CDR3 has 11 residues. CDR3 loop: CASSFGEKAFF.

The chain has TRBV3-1 and TRBJ2-5. The germline gives CDR1 LGHDT, CDR2 YNNKEL (reference sequence). The CDR3 is 14 residues long. CDR3 sequence: CASSQDPGLETQYF.

This sequence joins TRBV5-4 and TRBJ2-7. Germline V gene sequence: CDR1 SGHNT, CDR2 YYREEE (reference sequence). CDR3 length: 13 amino acids. The chain's CDR3 is CASSWTPSYEQYF. The full variable domain, rest sourced from reference TRBV5-4 and TRBJ2-7, is ETGVTQSPTHLIKTRGQQVTLRCSSQSGHNTVSWYQQALGQGPQFIFQYYREEENGRGNFPPRFSGLQFPNYSSELNVNALELDDSALYLCASSWTPSYEQYFGPGTRLTVT.